Listed below are T cell receptor beta chains from one sample, sequenced in a study of CDR3 diversity in severe acne. One entry per CDR3 protein, called by TCRdb with MiXCR from the PCR reads. The sample records around 85,000 distinct CDR3 sequences, around 50% being singletons. The sequencing input was blood. Receptor source: a male donor with severe acne vulgaris. CDR3s include the opening cysteine and the closing phenylalanine or tryptophan. The D gene is left open where the match is weak. Expanded clones are given a class, and other clones once, few, many or no size at all.

J: TRBJ1-2; V: TRBV6-5; size: few; D: TRBD1; CDR3: CASSYSGRGYEGYTF; DNA: TGTGCCAGCAGTTACTCAGGCAGGGGGTACGAAGGCTACACCTTC
J: TRBJ2-4; V: TRBV2; size: few; D: .; CDR3: CASSEVITGGGNIQYF; DNA: TGTGCCAGCAGTGAAGTGATTACGGGGGGCGGGAACATTCAGTACTTC
J: TRBJ1-1; V: TRBV7-9; size: .; D: .; CDR3: CASSLGTLGTEAFF; DNA: TGTGCCAGCAGCTTGGGGACCTTGGGCACTGAAGCTTTCTTT
J: TRBJ1-2; V: TRBV24-1; size: few; D: .; CDR3: CATSDLSFANYGYTF; DNA: TGTGCCACCAGTGATTTGTCGTTCGCTAACTATGGCTACACCTTC
J: TRBJ2-7; V: TRBV28; size: few; D: TRBD1; CDR3: CASSSTGVYEQYF; DNA: TGTGCCAGCAGTTCGACAGGGGTCTACGAGCAGTACTTC
J: TRBJ2-7; V: TRBV4-1; size: few; D: .; CDR3: CASSQGLARNYEQYF; DNA: TGCGCCAGCAGCCAAGGGTTAGCGCGAAACTACGAGCAGTACTTC
J: TRBJ2-7; V: TRBV10-3; size: .; D: .; CDR3: CAVGSSYEQYF; DNA: TGTGCCGTAGGGAGCTCCTACGAGCAGTACTTC
J: TRBJ1-2; V: TRBV7-2; size: medium-sized; D: .; CDR3: CASRSSVNGYTF; DNA: TGTGCCAGCAGGAGTAGCGTAAATGGCTACACCTTC
J: TRBJ2-7; V: TRBV7-2; size: many; D: .; CDR3: CASSLELGFYEQYF; DNA: TGTGCCAGCAGCTTGGAGTTGGGATTCTACGAGCAGTACTTC
J: TRBJ1-1; V: TRBV9; size: .; D: TRBD1; CDR3: CASSELTPGQGVKDTEAFF; DNA: TGTGCCAGCAGCGAACTAACACCGGGACAGGGAGTCAAGGACACTGAAGCTTTCTTT
J: TRBJ2-7; V: TRBV19; size: .; D: TRBD2; CDR3: CASGRLAGDEQYF; DNA: TGTGCCAGTGGTAGACTAGCGGGAGACGAGCAGTACTTC
J: TRBJ1-4; V: TRBV7-9; size: many; D: .; CDR3: CASSSRDGINEKLFF; DNA: TGTGCCAGCAGCTCGCGGGACGGTATAAATGAAAAACTGTTTTTT
J: TRBJ2-3; V: TRBV5-8; size: many; D: TRBD2; CDR3: CASSLGGGGTDTQYF; DNA: TGTGCCAGCAGCTTGGGCGGGGGGGGCACAGATACGCAGTATTTT
J: TRBJ2-7; V: TRBV5-1; size: many; D: TRBD1; CDR3: CASSSPGTGTYEQYF; DNA: TGCGCCAGCAGCTCCCCCGGGACAGGGACCTACGAGCAGTACTTC
J: TRBJ2-2; V: TRBV10-3; size: .; D: .; CDR3: CAISDGLVNTGELFF; DNA: TGTGCCATCAGTGACGGATTGGTGAACACCGGGGAGCTGTTTTTT
J: TRBJ1-5; V: TRBV7-9; size: .; D: .; CDR3: CASSLDNTGPQHF; DNA: TGTGCCAGCAGCTTAGATAATACGGGGCCCCAGCATTTT
J: TRBJ1-1; V: TRBV6-5; size: .; D: TRBD1; CDR3: CASSYLRTGGNTEAFF; DNA: TGTGCCAGCAGTTACTTACGGACAGGCGGAAACACTGAAGCTTTCTTT
J: TRBJ2-1; V: TRBV14; size: .; D: .; CDR3: CASSGTGAPRQFF; DNA: TGTGCCAGCAGCGGAACCGGGGCTCCCCGTCAGTTCTTC
J: TRBJ2-7; V: TRBV10-3; size: .; D: .; CDR3: CASSTRKDTGGEQYF; DNA: TGTGCCAGCAGCACCCGCAAAGATACTGGGGGCGAGCAGTACTTC
J: TRBJ2-1; V: TRBV11-2; size: few; D: .; CDR3: CASSWAGNVEQFF; DNA: TGTGCCAGCAGCTGGGCTGGGAACGTCGAGCAGTTCTTC
J: TRBJ2-3; V: TRBV28; size: many; D: .; CDR3: CASSNLGGDTDTQYF; DNA: TGTGCCAGCAGTAATCTAGGCGGAGACACAGATACGCAGTATTTT
J: TRBJ1-3; V: TRBV9; size: few; D: .; CDR3: CASSAGTDGNTIYF; DNA: TGTGCCAGCAGCGCCGGGACTGATGGAAACACCATATATTTT
J: TRBJ1-3; V: TRBV28; size: .; D: .; CDR3: CASSPQLGNTIYF; DNA: TGTGCCAGCAGTCCCCAACTAGGAAACACCATATATTTT
J: TRBJ2-7; V: TRBV4-1; size: .; D: .; CDR3: CASSQQGMGSYEQYF; DNA: TGCGCCAGCAGCCAACAGGGAATGGGCTCCTACGAGCAGTACTTC
J: TRBJ2-2; V: TRBV5-6; size: few; D: .; CDR3: CASSGRWVGTGELFF; DNA: TGTGCCAGCAGCGGGAGGTGGGTAGGAACCGGGGAGCTGTTTTTT
J: TRBJ1-5; V: TRBV6-1; size: .; D: TRBD1; CDR3: CASSWLGQVNSNQPQHF; DNA: TGTGCCAGCAGCTGGTTAGGACAGGTCAATAGCAATCAGCCCCAGCATTTT
J: TRBJ1-4; V: TRBV29-1; size: many; D: TRBD1; CDR3: CSATRGNRGGEKLFF; DNA: TGCAGCGCCACGCGGGGGAACAGGGGAGGTGAAAAACTGTTTTTT
J: TRBJ2-7; V: TRBV7-9; size: .; D: TRBD1; CDR3: CASSLPGQIYEQYF; DNA: TGTGCCAGCAGCCTACCGGGACAGATCTACGAGCAGTACTTC
J: TRBJ2-2; V: TRBV10-3; size: .; D: .; CDR3: CAISGGSGELFF; DNA: TGTGCCATCAGTGGGGGATCCGGGGAGCTGTTTTTT
J: TRBJ2-2; V: TRBV6-4; size: .; D: TRBD2; CDR3: CASSEVAGDTGELFF; DNA: TGTGCCAGCAGTGAAGTAGCGGGAGACACCGGGGAGCTGTTTTTT
J: TRBJ2-5; V: TRBV10-3; size: .; D: .; CDR3: CASLSAGAFEETQYF; DNA: TGTGCCTCCCTTTCGGCGGGGGCCTTTGAGGAGACCCAGTACTTC
J: TRBJ2-7; V: TRBV6-2/TRBV6-3; size: .; D: .; CDR3: CASSQGANEQYF; DNA: TGTGCCAGCAGCCAGGGTGCGAACGAGCAGTACTTC
J: TRBJ2-1; V: TRBV7-2; size: .; D: TRBD2; CDR3: CASSLATSGRVGEQFF; DNA: TGTGCCAGCAGCTTAGCGACTAGCGGGAGGGTAGGGGAGCAGTTCTTC
J: TRBJ1-2; V: TRBV6-5; size: few; D: TRBD1; CDR3: CASSSDRNNYGYTF; DNA: TGTGCCAGCAGTTCGGACAGGAATAACTATGGCTACACCTTC
J: TRBJ2-3; V: TRBV20-1; size: .; D: .; CDR3: CSARAQRAGTQYF; DNA: TGCAGTGCTAGAGCTCAAAGAGCGGGTACGCAGTATTTT
J: TRBJ2-1; V: TRBV7-6; size: many; D: TRBD2; CDR3: CASSLAGPSGGYNEQFF; DNA: TGTGCCAGCAGCTTAGCCGGCCCTAGCGGAGGTTACAATGAGCAGTTCTTC
J: TRBJ2-3; V: TRBV20-1; size: many; D: TRBD2; CDR3: CSQTASGLDTQYF; DNA: TGCAGCCAGACGGCTAGCGGCCTAGATACGCAGTATTTT
J: TRBJ2-2; V: TRBV7-2; size: many; D: .; CDR3: CASSLTSGDTGELFF; DNA: TGTGCCAGCAGCTTAACATCAGGTGACACCGGGGAGCTGTTTTTT
J: TRBJ2-3; V: TRBV19; size: .; D: TRBD2; CDR3: CASSVGLAGYLPTSTDTQYF; DNA: TGTGCCAGTAGTGTAGGACTAGCGGGTTATCTACCTACTAGCACAGATACGCAGTATTTT
J: TRBJ2-7; V: TRBV5-1; size: many; D: TRBD1; CDR3: CASSFDPGQGTYEQYF; DNA: TGCGCCAGCAGCTTTGACCCGGGACAGGGGACCTACGAGCAGTACTTC
J: TRBJ1-2; V: TRBV28; size: once; D: .; CDR3: CASSSRRRDYGYTF; DNA: TGTGCCAGCAGTTCCAGGAGGCGGGACTATGGCTACACCTTC
J: TRBJ2-6; V: TRBV5-8; size: few; D: .; CDR3: CASSARGAGANVLTF; DNA: TGTGCCAGCAGCGCCAGGGGAGCGGGGGCCAACGTCCTGACTTTC
J: TRBJ2-7; V: TRBV29-1; size: .; D: .; CDR3: CSVEEGQDSSYEQYF; DNA: TGCAGCGTTGAAGAAGGTCAGGACAGCTCCTACGAGCAGTACTTC
J: TRBJ2-3; V: TRBV20-1; size: .; D: TRBD2; CDR3: CSALTSGSRDTQYF; DNA: TGCAGTGCCCTTACTAGCGGGAGCAGGGATACGCAGTATTTT